Presented here are 26 T cell receptor beta chains from one specimen sequenced in a study of cytotoxic CD8 clonotypes in ibrutinib-treated CLL. Libraries were prepared by immunoSEQ multiplex PCR; TCRdb keeps only in-frame clonotypes and omits some of them. The data show approximately 140,000 clones, approximately 75% seen once. Sequencing was performed on PBMCs, taken after 12 months of ibrutinib treatment. These receptors were taken from a human donor with chronic lymphocytic leukemia.

This clone was picked up a small number of times. This chain joins TRBV6-5 and TRBJ1-6, with 7 bases lining up with TRBD1. There are 14 residues in the CDR3. The germline V gene encodes CDR1 MNHEY and CDR2 SVGAGI. V lost 5 bases to trimming and J lost 14 bases; unmatched junction nucleotides: 12. The CDR3 sequence is CASSRDRAAETLHF. The CDR3 coding sequence is TGTGCCAGCAGTCGTGACAGGGCGGCCGAGACCCTCCACTTT.

The table lists this clone with a count of one. This chain joins TRBV18 and TRBJ1-1; D unclear. Germline V gene lookup returns CDR1 KGHSH and CDR2 LQKENI. CDR3 length: 15 residues. Trimming shortened V by 3 bases and J by 2 bases, and 13 bases separated the two germline ends. The CDR3 DNA reads as TGTGCCAGCTCACCGAACGAGCTCCTAAACACTGAAGCTTTCTTT. Translated: CASSPNELLNTEAFF.

The chain has TRBV4-3 and TRBJ1-3; D gene uncertain. The V gene lost 4 bases and the J gene lost 0 bases, with 7 bases spanning the gap. CDR1 is LGHNA, CDR2 YSLEER, per germline. The CDR3 extends over 14 amino acids. The CDR3 coding sequence is TGCGCCAGCAGCCCGGACTTCTCTGGAAACACCATATATTTT. It encodes CASSPDFSGNTIYF.

The chain couples TRBV27 to TRBJ2-7; 8 bases are shared with TRBD2. The germline V gene encodes CDR1 MNHEY and CDR2 SMNVEV (reference sequence). The CDR3 consists of 16 residues. The V and J ends lost 3 bases and 4 bases, in that order; junction bases with no gene match: 11. CDR3 sequence reads: CASSFTAAGGQYEQYF. CDR3 nucleotide sequence: TGTGCCAGCAGTTTTACAGCGGCGGGGGGACAATACGAGCAGTACTTC.

The V call is TRBV28, the J call TRBJ2-2; D uncertain. CDR1 is MDHEN and CDR2 is SYDVKM in the germline V gene. The CDR3 is made up of 12 amino acids. V was clipped by 8 bases and J by 2 bases, with 6 bases between them. CDR3 sequence reads: CASRYNTGELFF. CDR3 nucleotide sequence: TGTGCCAGCCGGTATAACACCGGGGAGCTGTTTTTT. Based on the CDR3 plus reference TRBV28 and TRBJ2-2, the full variable domain is DVKVTQSSRYLVKRTGEKVFLECVQDMDHENMFWYRQDPGLGLRLIYFSYDVKMKEKGDIPEGYSVSREKKERFSLILESASTNQTSMYLCASRYNTGELFFGEGSRLTVL.

The chain uses TRBV25-1 and TRBJ1-2; 7 bases are shared with TRBD1. V gave up 4 bases and J gave up 4 bases; unmatched junction bases: 3. Germline values: CDR1 MGHDK, CDR2 SYGVNS. The length of the CDR3 is 13 residues. Here the CDR3 DNA reads TGTGCCAGCAGTGCGACAGGGTTCTATGGCTACACCTTC. Translated, it gives CASSATGFYGYTF.

The rearrangement uses TRBV28 and TRBJ2-5; the match to TRBD2 covers 11 bases. The CDR3 covers 16 residues. J lost 4 bases, V lost 4 bases, and 8 bases had no gene match. CDR1 is MDHEN and CDR2 is SYDVKM in the germline V gene. CDR3 sequence (DNA): TGTGCCAGCAGTTGGAGGCTAGCGGGAGGCGGAGAGACCCAGTACTTC. Amino acid sequence: CASSWRLAGGGETQYF.

The rearrangement uses TRBV21-1 and TRBJ2-3; the tabulated D call, TRBD1, remains unverified against the DNA. TRBV21-1 is described as a pseudogene. CDR3 size: 13 residues. The CDR3 coding sequence is TGTGCCAGCAGCATGGAAACAGGGACCCCGCAGTATTTT. Its translation is CASSMETGTPQYF.

This chain joins TRBV15 and TRBJ2-7; D uncertain. CDR3 length: 14 amino acids. Germline-derived CDR1 and CDR2 are LNHNV and YYDKDF (reference sequence). V lost 3 bases and J 2 bases, leaving 11 bases between the germline ends. CDR3 in DNA: TGTGCCACCAGCAGGAAAAGTACAACCTACGAGCAGTACTTC. As protein: CATSRKSTTYEQYF. The entire variable domain, with the rest obtained from reference TRBV15 and TRBJ2-7, is as follows: DAMVIQNPRYQVTQFGKPVTLSCSQTLNHNVMYWYQQKSSQAPKLLFHYYDKDFNNEADTPDNFQSRRPNTSFCFLDIRSPGLGDTAMYLCATSRKSTTYEQYFGPGTRLTVT.

A single count supports this clone. The V call is TRBV6-5, the J call TRBJ2-7, with 8 bases matching TRBD1. The germline gives CDR1 MNHEY, CDR2 SVGAGI. The CDR3 runs 14 residues. Trimming cost V 4 bases and J 2 bases; bases outside gene matches: 4. The CDR3 DNA sequence: TGTGCCAGCAGTTTGGACAGGGCCGCCTACGAGCAGTACTTC. Residues: CASSLDRAAYEQYF.

The V gene is TRBV14, the J gene TRBJ2-7; 12 nucleotides line up with TRBD2. The germline V gene has CDR1 SGHDN and CDR2 FVKESK. The J segment lost 4 bases and the V segment lost 2 bases, leaving 6 bases of the junction unmatched. CDR3 length: 16 amino acids. CDR3 bases: TGTGCCAGCAGCCAACCGGGACTAGCGGGCCTATACGAGCAGTACTTC. It codes for CASSQPGLAGLYEQYF. The variable domain in full, completed from reference TRBV14 and TRBJ2-7, reads EAGVTQFPSHSVIEKGQTVTLRCDPISGHDNLYWYRRVMGKEIKFLLHFVKESKQDESGMPNNRFLAERTGGTYSTLKVQPAELEDSGVYFCASSQPGLAGLYEQYFGPGTRLTVT.

The rearrangement links TRBV30 to TRBJ2-7, with no clear D. There are 13 residues in the CDR3. Germline CDR1 GTSNPN, CDR2 SVGIG (reference sequence). The V and J ends lost 3 bases and 0 bases respectively, with 9 bases between them. The CDR3 here is CAWSFSLSYEQYF. Written as DNA, the CDR3 is TGTGCCTGGAGCTTCAGCCTCTCCTACGAGCAGTACTTC.

A single count supports this clone. The chain carries TRBV4-2 and TRBJ2-1; no reliable D call. Germline V gives CDR1 LGHNA, CDR2 YNFKEQ. Deletions cut 0 bases from V and 1 base from J, with 13 bases between. This CDR3 has 17 amino acids. CDR3 protein: CASSQDLGGNSYNEQFF. CDR3 nucleotide sequence: TGTGCCAGCAGCCAAGATCTGGGCGGAAATTCCTACAATGAGCAGTTCTTC.

The chain uses TRBV7-6 and TRBJ2-1; TRBD2 is a possible D gene (6 bases). V was pared by 3 bases and J by 8 bases, with 17 bases between. Germline V gene data show CDR1 as SGHVS and CDR2 as FNYEAQ. The CDR3 extends over 15 amino acids. The CDR3 region is CASSFLSGTGDEQFF. CDR3 sequence (DNA): TGTGCCAGCAGCTTCCTTAGTGGTACGGGGGATGAGCAGTTCTTC. Combining the CDR3 with reference TRBV7-6 and TRBJ2-1 gives the whole variable domain GAGVSQSPRYKVTKRGQDVALRCDPISGHVSLYWYRQALGQGPEFLTYFNYEAQQDKSGLPNDRFSAERPEGSISTLTIQRTEQRDSAMYRCASSFLSGTGDEQFFGPGTRLTVL.

This clone was counted a single time. The chain employs TRBV7-9 and TRBJ2-5, with 12 bases that match TRBD1. CDR1 is SEHNR, CDR2 FQNEAQ, per germline (reference sequence). V shed 0 bases, J shed 2 bases, and the junction held 7 bases outside the gene matches. This CDR3 region has 18 residues. CDR3 in amino acids: CASSLALGTGGSQETQYF. Written as DNA, the CDR3 is TGTGCCAGCAGCTTAGCGCTCGGGACAGGGGGCTCTCAAGAGACCCAGTACTTC.

The rearrangement uses TRBV27 and TRBJ1-6; D is unclear. Germline V gives CDR1 MNHEY, CDR2 SMNVEV (reference sequence). V lost 5 bases and J lost 0, with 5 bases in between. This CDR3 contains 14 residues. For the CDR3, the DNA is TGTGCCAGCAGTCCCCACTCCTATAATTCACCCCTCCACTTT. Amino acid sequence: CASSPHSYNSPLHF.

The CDR3 sequence is CASSLRWTGGQGTEAFF. The CDR3 DNA sequence: TGTGCCAGCAGTTTACGATGGACAGGGGGCCAGGGCACTGAAGCTTTCTTT. The J gene is TRBJ1-1, the V gene TRBV27; 11 bases are a match to TRBD1. CDR3 length: 17 residues. After removal of 2 bases from V and 4 bases from J, the junction contained 9 bases not matched to a gene. Germline V gene sequence: CDR1 MNHEY, CDR2 SMNVEV (reference sequence).

CDR3 sequence reads: CASSPDRGLGGYTF. The CDR3 nucleotides are TGTGCCAGCAGCCCAGACAGGGGCCTTGGTGGCTACACCTTC. The genes are TRBV14 and TRBJ1-2; 8 nucleotides line up with TRBD1. This CDR3 is 14 amino acids long. V shed 4 bases, J shed 7 bases, and the junction held 8 bases outside the gene matches. Germline CDR1 and CDR2: SGHDN and FVKESK.

The chain links TRBV7-9 to TRBJ1-5; D may be TRBD1 (5 bases). Between the trimmed V and J ends, which lost 6 bases and 3 bases, there was a span of 12 bases. CDR1 and CDR2 (germline): SEHNR, FQNEAQ (reference sequence). The CDR3 sequence is 14 residues long. The CDR3 protein is CASRRDGYNQPQHF. As DNA, the CDR3 is TGTGCCAGCAGGCGGGACGGTTACAATCAGCCCCAGCATTTT. The whole variable domain, remainder taken from reference TRBV7-9 and TRBJ1-5, is DTGVSQNPRHKITKRGQNVTFRCDPISEHNRLYWYRQTLGQGPEFLTYFQNEAQLEKSRLLSDRFSAERPKGSFSTLEIQRTEQGDSAMYLCASRRDGYNQPQHFGDGTRLSIL.

The rearrangement joins TRBV4-1 to TRBJ1-3; 8 bases align to TRBD1. Per germline, CDR1 MGHRA and CDR2 YSYEKL. J lost 2 bases, V lost 5 bases, and 5 bases had no gene match. CDR3 length: 15 residues. The CDR3 coding sequence is TGCGCCAGCAGCACCCGGACAGGGCCTGGAAACACCATATATTTT. It codes for CASSTRTGPGNTIYF.

This clone was found a few times. This chain joins TRBV4-1 and TRBJ1-4; D is ambiguous. Trimming removed 1 base at V and 4 bases at J, with 7 bases between. CDR3 length: 14 residues. From germline, CDR1 is MGHRA and CDR2 YSYEKL. The CDR3 DNA reads TGCGCCAGCAGCCAAGCCGGGCTTAATGAAAAACTGTTTTTT. Translating it yields CASSQAGLNEKLFF.

This chain uses TRBV7-2 with TRBJ2-7; 10 nucleotides line up with TRBD2. The V and J ends lost 1 base and 7 bases, in that order; junction bases with no gene match: 16. The CDR3 spans 18 residues. Germline V gene data show CDR1 as SGHTA and CDR2 as FQGNSA. CDR3 bases: TGTGCCAGCAGCTTAGTCCCTGCGGTAGCGGGAGGTCCATTGGAGCAGTACTTC. Protein sequence: CASSLVPAVAGGPLEQYF.

The chain recombines TRBV7-9 with TRBJ2-5; TRBD2 agrees at 9 bases. J was trimmed by 4 bases and V by 5 bases; bases with no gene match: 11. This CDR3 is built from 16 residues. In germline, CDR1 is SEHNR, CDR2 FQNEAQ (reference sequence). As DNA, the CDR3 is TGTGCCAGCAGCCCACCCGGGGTAGCGGGGGTAGAGACCCAGTACTTC. The encoded protein is CASSPPGVAGVETQYF.

This clone was observed a handful of times. The chain is built from TRBV7-6 and TRBJ2-5; D gene uncertain. Germline V gene sequence: CDR1 SGHVS, CDR2 FNYEAQ. Trimming removed 1 base at V and 4 bases at J, with 7 bases between. The CDR3 consists of 13 residues. The CDR3 is CASSLVVRETQYF. The CDR3 coding sequence is TGTGCCAGCAGCTTAGTAGTCCGAGAGACCCAGTACTTC.

The genes are TRBV9 and TRBJ2-1; D call uncertain. V lost 0 bases, J lost 5 bases, and 12 bases lay in between. CDR1 and CDR2 (germline): SGDLS, YYNGEE. The CDR3 has 15 residues. CDR3 DNA sequence: TGTGCCAGCAGCGTAGGGGGTTGGGATAACAATGAGCAGTTCTTC. It encodes CASSVGGWDNNEQFF.

This clone was seen a few times. This chain connects TRBV7-9 to TRBJ1-4; the D gene is possibly TRBD1 (6 bases). Germline assignment: CDR1 SEHNR and CDR2 FQNEAQ (reference sequence). V was trimmed by 5 bases and J by 7 bases, leaving 20 bases between them. The CDR3 sequence is 16 residues long. CDR3 sequence: CASSRSNREGFEKLFF. The CDR3 DNA is TGTGCCAGCAGCCGTTCCAACAGGGAAGGTTTTGAAAAACTGTTTTTT.